Following are 22 T cell receptor beta chains from one sample sequenced in a study of blood T cell repertoires in COVID-19. Sequenced by immunoSEQ multiplex PCR; TCRdb stores in-frame clones only, minus some. The sample yields about 42,000 clones, 70% to 90% seen once. Sequencing was performed on peripheral blood. These receptors all come from a human donor in a cohort sampled during active COVID-19.

The chain combines TRBV10-3 with TRBJ2-5; 7 positions agree with TRBD2. The CDR3 extends over 15 amino acids. V lost 0 bases, J lost 2 bases, and 3 bases stayed unmatched. CDR1 and CDR2 (germline): ENHRY, SYGVKD. The CDR3 reads CAISESTSVQETQYF. The CDR3 nucleotides read TGTGCCATCAGTGAGTCTACTAGCGTGCAAGAGACCCAGTACTTC.

The chain recombines TRBV3-1 (or the pseudogene TRBV3-2) with TRBJ1-6, with 9 positions matching TRBD1. V dropped 1 base and J dropped 7; count of bases not matched to a gene: 2. Germline-derived CDR1 and CDR2 are LGHDT and YNNKEL (reference sequence). The CDR3 has 15 residues. The CDR3 here is CASSQGTGVNSPLHF. The CDR3 DNA sequence: TGTGCCAGCAGCCAAGGGACAGGGGTAAATTCACCCCTCCACTTT.

This chain connects TRBV9 to TRBJ2-2; TRBD2 might be the D (6 bases). The CDR3 consists of 15 residues. Trimming removed 7 bases from V and 0 bases from J, with 13 bases in between. The germline gives CDR1 SGDLS, CDR2 YYNGEE. The CDR3, as DNA: TGTGCCAGCCTCCTTCGGACTACGAACACCGGGGAGCTGTTTTTT. Translated: CASLLRTTNTGELFF.

CDR3 in amino acids: CSVEQRTGRSYEQYF. CDR3 DNA: TGCAGCGTTGAGCAGCGGACAGGGAGGTCCTACGAGCAGTACTTC. The chain combines TRBV29-1 with TRBJ2-7, with TRBD1 matching 8 bases. The germline V gene encodes CDR1 SQVTM and CDR2 ANQGSEA. V shed 3 bases, J shed 1 base, and the junction held 8 bases outside the gene matches. This CDR3 has 15 residues.

The CDR3 loop reads CASATLDRVFHTIYF. The CDR3 DNA reads as TGTGCCAGCGCTACCCTCGACAGGGTATTCCACACCATATATTTT. The chain recombines TRBV28 with TRBJ1-3; 7 nucleotides match TRBD1. Germline V gives CDR1 MDHEN, CDR2 SYDVKM. After removal of 8 bases from V and 8 bases from J, the junction contained 15 bases not matched to a gene. CDR3 size: 15 residues.

This chain uses TRBV2 with TRBJ2-5; D unresolved. V lost 7 bases and J 3 bases, leaving 6 bases between the germline ends. Germline CDR1 SNHLY, CDR2 FYNNEI. This CDR3 has 11 amino acids. CDR3 amino acids: CASNMKETQYF. CDR3 in DNA: TGTGCCAGCAACATGAAAGAGACCCAGTACTTC.

The chain recombines TRBV14 with TRBJ2-6; a possible D gene is TRBD2 (6 bases). Germline values: CDR1 SGHDN, CDR2 FVKESK. V lost 1 base and J lost 1, with 17 bases in between. The CDR3 is 19 amino acids. The CDR3 coding sequence is TGTGCCAGCAGCCAAGTTTGGGGGGTTTCGGGATCTGGGGCCAACGTCCTGACTTTC. The encoded protein is CASSQVWGVSGSGANVLTF.

The genes are TRBV15 and TRBJ2-7; D perhaps matches TRBD1 (5 bases). V lost 0 bases and J 7 bases, leaving 13 bases between the germline ends. The CDR3 extends over 14 amino acids. Germline-derived CDR1 and CDR2 are LNHNV and YYDKDF (reference sequence). CDR3 residues: CATSRDRAQGEQYF. CDR3 sequence (DNA): TGTGCCACCAGCAGAGATCGGGCTCAGGGAGAGCAGTACTTC.

This clone showed up just a few times. V is TRBV14 and J is TRBJ2-7, with 10 positions matching TRBD1. Trimming took 3 bases from V and 8 from J; bases not matched to a gene: 7. CDR1 and CDR2 (germline): SGHDN, FVKESK. The length of the CDR3 is 14 residues. CDR3 nucleotides: TGTGCCAGCAGCCACTTGGACAGGGGGGGGCAGCAGTACTTC. Its protein is CASSHLDRGGQQYF.

This chain links TRBV5-6 with TRBJ2-7; 10 bases line up with TRBD1. From germline, CDR1 is SGHDT and CDR2 YYEEEE. CDR3 size: 17 residues. The V and J ends lost 5 bases and 2 bases, in that order; junction bases with no gene match: 13. CDR3 coding DNA: TGTGCCAGCAGAGCAGGCAAACGGGACAGGGGCACCTACGAGCAGTACTTC. Residues: CASRAGKRDRGTYEQYF.

The V call is TRBV4-2, the J call TRBJ2-5; tentatively, D is TRBD1 (6 bases). Germline loops: CDR1 LGHNA, CDR2 YNFKEQ. Trimming stripped 1 base from V and 5 bases from J, with 14 bases between. This CDR3 contains 15 residues. The CDR3 DNA reads TGTGCCAGCAGCCAAGTAGGGTCCCAGGGGGAGACCCAGTACTTC. Protein: CASSQVGSQGETQYF.

The chain recombines TRBV4-3 with TRBJ1-4, with D unclear. V was shortened by 0 bases and J by 5 bases, with 10 bases between the two germline ends. Germline V lookup: CDR1 LGHNA, CDR2 YSLEER. The CDR3 spans 15 residues. CDR3 sequence: CASSQERRTNEKLFF. CDR3 DNA sequence: TGCGCCAGCAGCCAAGAGAGAAGAACGAATGAAAAACTGTTTTTT.

This clone appeared a single time. The CDR3 bases are TGTGCCAGCAGCTTGTTTGGAGACCGGAGAACAGGAGAGACCCAGTACTTC. Residues: CASSLFGDRRTGETQYF. This chain connects TRBV5-4 to TRBJ2-5; D possibly corresponds to TRBD1 (5 bases). With 1 base removed from V and 4 bases from J, the gap between germline ends came to 20 bases. Germline loops: CDR1 SGHNT, CDR2 YYREEE (reference sequence). The CDR3 has 17 residues.

About this clone: At one end the junction does not follow the germline gene, possibly because of a read error. The chain combines TRBV29-1 with TRBJ2-7; 10 bases are a match to TRBD1. The CDR3 is 12 residues long. Germline V CDR1 and CDR2: SQVTM, ANQGSEA. CDR3 sequence reads: CSGQGASHEQYF. CDR3 nucleotide sequence: TGCAGCGGACAGGGGGCCTCCCACGAGCAGTACTTC.

This rearrangement joins TRBV7-6 to TRBJ2-5, with 8 bases aligning to TRBD2. The trim removed 3 bases at V and 1 base at J, leaving 7 bases unmatched. Germline V lookup: CDR1 SGHVS, CDR2 FNYEAQ. There are 16 residues in the CDR3. The CDR3 region has the DNA TGTGCCAGCAGCTTTAGCGGGAACAGCGTCCAAGAGACCCAGTACTTC. It codes for CASSFSGNSVQETQYF.

This chain links TRBV3-1 (or the pseudogene TRBV3-2) with TRBJ1-2; 7 positions agree with TRBD1. Germline-derived CDR1 and CDR2 are LGHDT and YNNKEL (reference sequence). This CDR3 has 14 residues. V lost 5 bases, J lost 7 bases, and 10 bases stayed unmatched. As DNA, the CDR3 is TGTGCCAGCAGCTTCCAAGTTGACAGGGTTGGCTACACCTTC. It codes for CASSFQVDRVGYTF.

This clone is judged medium-sized. CDR3 amino acids: CASSQDPSGGQEQYF. CDR3 DNA: TGTGCCAGCAGCCAAGATCCTAGCGGGGGCCAGGAGCAGTACTTC. This chain links TRBV4-2 with TRBJ2-7; 10 bases align to TRBD2. CDR1 LGHNA and CDR2 YNFKEQ come from the germline V gene. This CDR3 has 15 amino acids. Trimming removed 0 bases from V and 7 bases from J; junction bases left unmatched: 6.

The table lists this clone with a few counts. The V call is TRBV5-1, the J call TRBJ2-7; possible D gene TRBD2, 5 bases. Deletions cut 4 bases from V and 2 bases from J, with 10 bases between. The CDR3 has 13 residues. Per germline, CDR1 SGHRS and CDR2 YFSETQ. Here the CDR3 DNA reads TGCGCCAGCAGCCGCGGGCCCGCCTACGAGCAGTACTTC. This encodes CASSRGPAYEQYF.

The CDR3 region is CASRPRGGVAEQYF. The CDR3 DNA is TGTGCCAGCAGGCCCAGAGGGGGGGTGGCCGAGCAGTACTTC. V gene TRBV2 combines with J gene TRBJ2-7, with D perhaps matching TRBD2 (7 bases). Germline loops: CDR1 SNHLY, CDR2 FYNNEI. Trimming took off 6 bases at V and 6 bases at J, with 18 bases between the two ends. CDR3 length equals 14 residues.

Comment on this clone: The same CDR3 is also encoded by other DNA sequences in this sample. This rearrangement joins TRBV2 to TRBJ2-7, with TRBD1 identical over 8 bases. Germline CDR1 reads SNHLY; CDR2 reads FYNNEI. The length of the CDR3 is 13 residues. The V segment lost 4 bases and the J segment 4 bases; nucleotides outside the gene matches: 3. The CDR3 DNA follows: TGTGCCAGCAGTGTAAACAGGGGGTACGAGCAGTACTTC. Its protein is CASSVNRGYEQYF.

The chain couples TRBV3-1 (or the pseudogene TRBV3-2) to TRBJ2-7, with TRBD1 matching over 9 bases. The CDR3 totals 11 residues. J lost 6 bases, V lost 6 bases, and 0 bases had no gene match. Germline CDR1 reads LGHDT; CDR2 reads YNNKEL (reference sequence). The CDR3 region is CASRTGGEQYF. CDR3 in DNA: TGTGCCAGCAGGACAGGGGGCGAGCAGTACTTC.

The chain recombines TRBV9 with TRBJ1-3; tentative D call: TRBD1 (5 bases). The CDR3 length is 17 residues. The germline CDR1 and CDR2 sequences are SGDLS and YYNGEE. Trimming shortened V by 0 bases and J by 1 base, and 14 bases separated the two germline ends. The DNA for the CDR3 is TGTGCCAGCAGCGTAGGTCGTGGCGCAGGGTCTGGAAACACCATATATTTT. It encodes CASSVGRGAGSGNTIYF.